What follows are 25 T cell receptor beta chains derived from one specimen sequenced in a study of T cells after posttransplantation cyclophosphamide. Sequencing used immunoSEQ multiplex PCR; TCRdb keeps in-frame clones, though not all of them. Listed for the sample are about 24,000 clones, none seen a single time. The sample consisted of PBMCs. Receptor source: a woman aged 55-75 years in good health, CMV-negative, and a related stem cell transplant donor.

This clone occurred many times. This chain joins TRBV7-6 and TRBJ2-3; 7 bases line up with TRBD1. The trim removed 1 base at V and 4 bases at J, leaving 2 bases unmatched. Germline-derived CDR1 and CDR2 are SGHVS and FNYEAQ. CDR3 length equals 14 residues. CDR3: CASSLGTGSDTQYF. The CDR3 coding sequence is TGTGCCAGCAGCTTAGGGACAGGTTCAGATACGCAGTATTTT. Full variable domain (missing parts from reference TRBV7-6 and TRBJ2-3): GAGVSQSPRYKVTKRGQDVALRCDPISGHVSLYWYRQALGQGPEFLTYFNYEAQQDKSGLPNDRFSAERPEGSISTLTIQRTEQRDSAMYRCASSLGTGSDTQYFGPGTRLTVL.

This clone was counted many times. This rearrangement joins TRBV5-4 to TRBJ2-3; TRBD1 agrees at 9 bases. The CDR3 consists of 14 residues. Germline trimming cut 7 bases from V and 1 base from J; bases unmatched to any gene: 4. Germline-derived CDR1 and CDR2 are SGHNT and YYREEE (reference sequence). The CDR3 DNA reads TGTGCCAGCGTCCGGGACAGGGGCACAGATACGCAGTATTTT. It translates to CASVRDRGTDTQYF.

The sample holds many counts of this clone. V and J are TRBV6-1 and TRBJ1-1; tentative D call: TRBD1 (6 bases). Looked up from germline, CDR1 is MNHNS and CDR2 is SASEGT. Trimming shortened V by 6 bases and J by 1 base, and 6 bases separated the two germline ends. The CDR3 consists of 12 residues. The CDR3 here is CASRQGNTEAFF. In nucleotides, the CDR3 is TGTGCCAGCAGACAGGGGAACACTGAAGCTTTCTTT.

This clone was observed at least ten times. This chain connects TRBV5-4 to TRBJ2-5; 9 bases are shared with TRBD1. CDR1 and CDR2 (germline): SGHNT, YYREEE (reference sequence). V was pared by 4 bases and J by 2 bases, with 6 bases of the junction left unmatched. This CDR3 is built from 15 residues. The CDR3: CASSRWTGEQETQYF. CDR3 in DNA: TGTGCCAGCAGCCGGTGGACAGGGGAACAAGAGACCCAGTACTTC.

This clone was recorded many times. The J gene is TRBJ2-7, the V gene TRBV28, with 9 bases lining up with TRBD1. V lost 5 bases to trimming and J lost 2 bases; unmatched junction nucleotides: 10. This CDR3 has 16 residues. Germline V gene sequence: CDR1 MDHEN, CDR2 SYDVKM. The CDR3 region has the DNA TGTGCCAGCAGTGGACTTCCGGGACAGGGAGCCTACGAGCAGTACTTC. It translates to CASSGLPGQGAYEQYF. Looking up the rest from reference TRBV28 and TRBJ2-7 gives the full variable domain: DVKVTQSSRYLVKRTGEKVFLECVQDMDHENMFWYRQDPGLGLRLIYFSYDVKMKEKGDIPEGYSVSREKKERFSLILESASTNQTSMYLCASSGLPGQGAYEQYFGPGTRLTVT.

This clone turned up a few times. The chain links TRBV9 to TRBJ2-1, with D possibly TRBD2 on 5 matching bases. Germline lookup yields CDR1 SGDLS and CDR2 YYNGEE. The CDR3 covers 14 residues. V was cut by 3 bases and J by 8 bases, with 15 bases left in between. CDR3 coding DNA: TGTGCCAGCAGCGCCCTAGGAGGAGTGGATGAGCAGTTCTTC. It codes for CASSALGGVDEQFF.

This clone was recorded a few times. The chain is built from TRBV5-5 and TRBJ2-1; tentatively, D is TRBD2 (6 bases). With 4 bases removed from V and 10 bases from J, the gap between germline ends came to 21 bases. This CDR3 contains 15 residues. Germline CDR1 and CDR2: SGHKS and YYEKEE (reference sequence). The CDR3 spells CASSNRGAGSSEQFF. CDR3 bases: TGTGCCAGCAGCAATCGCGGGGCAGGGTCAAGCGAGCAGTTCTTC.

This clone occurred many times. The chain links TRBV18 to TRBJ2-5, with D maybe TRBD2 (5 bases). The germline CDR1 and CDR2 sequences are KGHSH and LQKENI. This CDR3 contains 15 residues. V was shortened by 0 bases and J by 1 base, with 9 bases between the two germline ends. CDR3 in DNA: TGTGCCAGCTCACCACCGAAGGAGGTCCAAGAGACCCAGTACTTC. Translated: CASSPPKEVQETQYF.

This clone came up many times. This chain joins TRBV9 and TRBJ2-1; 7 bases fit TRBD2. V was pared by 3 bases and J by 4 bases, with 7 bases of the junction left unmatched. The CDR3 loop spans 15 amino acids. The germline CDR1 and CDR2 sequences are SGDLS and YYNGEE. The CDR3 DNA follows: TGTGCCAGCAGCGCCACTAGCGCCCCGTACAATGAGCAGTTCTTC. As protein: CASSATSAPYNEQFF.

In this sample, this clone turned up many times. V usage is TRBV6-1 and J usage is TRBJ2-7; TRBD2 aligns across 10 bases. This CDR3 spans 15 amino acids. Per germline, CDR1 MNHNS and CDR2 SASEGT. J lost 9 bases, V lost 6 bases, and 14 bases had no gene match. The CDR3: CASRELAGSSKVQYV. The CDR3 bases are TGTGCCAGCAGGGAACTAGCGGGGTCCTCTAAGGTGCAGTACGTC.

The table lists this clone with many counts. The rearrangement joins TRBV7-2 to TRBJ2-3, with TRBD2 matching over 9 bases. The CDR3 is made up of 17 amino acids. Germline trimming cut 5 bases from V and 2 bases from J; bases unmatched to any gene: 11. The V gene's germline CDR1 is SGHTA and CDR2 FQGNSA. CDR3 sequence: CASSLIAGATTTDTQYF. DNA of the CDR3: TGTGCCAGCAGCCTTATAGCGGGGGCCACCACCACAGATACGCAGTATTTT.

This clone has at least ten counts. The chain links TRBV4-1 to TRBJ2-7; D possibly corresponds to TRBD2 (7 bases). From germline, CDR1 is MGHRA and CDR2 YSYEKL. Trimming removed 4 bases at V and 4 bases at J, with 14 bases between. This CDR3 has 14 residues. CDR3 loop: CASSLGGAGYEQYV. The CDR3 DNA is TGCGCCAGCAGCCTGGGGGGGGCCGGGTACGAGCAGTACGTC.

This clone showed up just a few times. This chain uses TRBV10-3 with TRBJ1-2; 11 bases are a match to TRBD1. Germline CDR1 ENHRY, CDR2 SYGVKD. The CDR3 loop spans 13 amino acids. J gave up 5 bases and V 10 bases, and 6 bases lay outside the gene matches. The DNA for the CDR3 is TGTGCCACCGGACAGGGGGCAGAATATGGCTACACCTTC. Protein: CATGQGAEYGYTF.

This clone was counted many times. The chain is built from TRBV15 and TRBJ1-1; 12 nucleotides match TRBD1. The CDR3 is 15 amino acids. The ends lost 6 bases at V and 5 bases at J; junction bases unmatched: 7. Germline CDR1 is LNHNV and CDR2 is YYDKDF (reference sequence). The CDR3 DNA follows: TGTGCCACCAGTAAACCGGGACAGGGGGCAACTGAAGCTTTCTTT. Protein product: CATSKPGQGATEAFF.

In this sample, this clone turned up a few times. The chain joins TRBV7-2 to TRBJ2-1; TRBD2 agrees at 10 bases. CDR1 is SGHTA, CDR2 FQGNSA, per germline. The junction had 4 bases not matched to a gene; V was cut back by 3 bases and J by 5 bases. This CDR3 spans 15 amino acids. The CDR3 nucleotides are TGTGCCAGCAGCTTGAACGGACTAGCGGACAATGAGCAGTTCTTC. Its translation: CASSLNGLADNEQFF.

In this sample, this clone turned up many times. The V gene is TRBV28, the J gene TRBJ1-1, with 7 bases lining up with TRBD1. The CDR3 consists of 15 residues. Unmatched junction bases numbered 12, after V lost 6 bases and J lost 5 bases. Germline V CDR1 and CDR2: MDHEN, SYDVKM. The CDR3 coding sequence is TGTGCCAGCAGAGAGGCAGGGGGGATGGGGACTGAAGCTTTCTTT. It translates to CASREAGGMGTEAFF.

This clone appeared many times. The chain recombines TRBV19 with TRBJ2-1; weak D call: TRBD2 (8 bases). The CDR3 loop spans 21 amino acids. Between the trimmed V and J ends, which lost 10 bases and 0 bases, there was a span of 34 bases. Germline CDR1 reads LNHDA; CDR2 reads SQIVND (reference sequence). CDR3 DNA sequence: TGTGCCACCCGGGGGGGGGACAGATTAAACCCTTTAGGGAGCTCCTACAATGAGCAGTTCTTC. Translated, it gives CATRGGDRLNPLGSSYNEQFF. Full variable domain (outside the CDR3, taken from reference TRBV19 and TRBJ2-1): DGGITQSPKYLFRKEGQNVTLSCEQNLNHDAMYWYRQDPGQGLRLIYYSQIVNDFQKGDIAEGYSVSREKKESFPLTVTSAQKNPTAFYLCATRGGDRLNPLGSSYNEQFFGPGTRLTVL.

Here the CDR3 DNA reads TGTGCCAGCAGCCGGGACAGGGGGCAGGATGGCTACACCTTC. Its translation: CASSRDRGQDGYTF. This chain connects TRBV5-5 to TRBJ1-2; 12 bases fit TRBD1. The germline gives CDR1 SGHKS, CDR2 YYEKEE (reference sequence). After removal of 4 bases from V and 6 bases from J, the junction contained 4 bases not matched to a gene. CDR3 length equals 14 residues.

This clone was detected ten times or more. The gene calls are TRBV5-1 and TRBJ1-6, with TRBD1 as a possible D gene (6 bases). Germline V lookup: CDR1 SGHRS, CDR2 YFSETQ. CDR3 length equals 14 residues. Trimming shortened V by 0 bases and J by 9 bases, and 10 bases separated the two germline ends. CDR3: CASSLGQGPSPLHF. In DNA, the CDR3 is TGCGCCAGCAGCTTGGGGCAGGGGCCTTCACCCCTCCACTTT. The full variable domain, with the rest looked up from reference TRBV5-1 and TRBJ1-6, is KAGVTQTPRYLIKTRGQQVTLSCSPISGHRSVSWYQQTPGQGLQFLFEYFSETQRNKGNFPGRFSGRQFSNSRSEMNVSTLELGDSALYLCASSLGQGPSPLHFGNGTRLTVT.

This clone was recorded at least ten times. V and J are TRBV19 and TRBJ2-2, with TRBD2 matching over 8 bases. Germline V gene data show CDR1 as LNHDA and CDR2 as SQIVND (reference sequence). V lost 5 bases, J lost 4 bases, and 9 bases stayed unmatched. CDR3 size: 16 residues. This chain's CDR3 is CASSRAGGAGTGELFF. CDR3 nucleotides: TGTGCCAGTAGTCGCGCCGGGGGGGCGGGCACCGGGGAGCTGTTTTTT.

At least ten counts were recorded for this clone. CDR3 region: CASNFRVWNTEAFF. CDR3 sequence (DNA): TGTGCCAGCAACTTCCGGGTATGGAACACTGAAGCTTTCTTT. The genes are TRBV7-2 and TRBJ1-1; D is undetermined. The CDR3 sequence is 14 residues long. The V and J ends lost 7 bases and 1 base respectively, with 13 bases between them. CDR1 is SGHTA and CDR2 is FQGNSA in the germline V gene. The whole variable domain, filled in from reference TRBV7-2 and TRBJ1-1, reads GAGVSQSPSNKVTEKGKDVELRCDPISGHTALYWYRQSLGQGLEFLIYFQGNSAPDKSGLPSDRFSAERTGGSVSTLTIQRTQQEDSAVYLCASNFRVWNTEAFFGQGTRLTVV.

This clone showed up many times. The chain combines TRBV19 with TRBJ2-4, with no clear D. Germline V gene sequence: CDR1 LNHDA, CDR2 SQIVND (reference sequence). Trimming took 3 bases from V and 1 from J, leaving 10 bases between them. The CDR3 covers 15 residues. CDR3 sequence (DNA): TGTGCCAGTAGTATCCAGGCTAAGGCCAAAAACATTCAGTACTTC. Protein: CASSIQAKAKNIQYF.

This clone was seen at least ten times. V usage is TRBV6-4 and J usage is TRBJ1-6, with 8 positions matching TRBD1. The CDR3 has 13 residues. The germline V gene encodes CDR1 MRHNA and CDR2 SNTAGT. With 6 bases clipped from V and 9 bases from J, the junction kept 4 bases outside the gene matches. Here the CDR3 reads CASRGQVSSPLHF. The CDR3 DNA reads as TGTGCCAGCAGGGGACAGGTCTCTTCACCCCTCCACTTT.

In this sample, this clone turned up many times. This rearrangement joins TRBV5-1 to TRBJ2-1, with 7 bases fitting TRBD1. Germline assignment: CDR1 SGHRS and CDR2 YFSETQ. CDR3 length equals 15 residues. After removal of 4 bases from V and 5 bases from J, the junction contained 9 bases not matched to a gene. CDR3 DNA sequence: TGCGCCAGCAGCCCGGGTTTGGGGACAGACAATGAGCAGTTCTTC. Translation: CASSPGLGTDNEQFF.

This clone appeared many times. This chain uses TRBV29-1 with TRBJ2-1; 10 nucleotides match TRBD2. The germline gives CDR1 SQVTM, CDR2 ANQGSEA. This CDR3 has 15 amino acids. The J segment lost 7 bases and the V segment lost 8 bases, leaving 14 bases of the junction unmatched. The CDR3 sequence is CSSGEGSSGRNEQFF. The CDR3 nucleotides read TGCAGCTCCGGGGAGGGGTCTAGCGGGAGAAATGAGCAGTTCTTC.